Shown below are 22 T cell receptor beta chains from a single sample sequenced in a study of sequential checkpoint blockade in melanoma. Treatment defined: randomized to nivolumab then ipilimumab (arm A) or the reverse (arm B). The protocol was immunoSEQ multiplex PCR, while the TCRdb copy is restricted to in-frame clones and leaves out a portion. The sample has around 1,200 clones, 28% seen once; the top ten hold approximately 3%. Sequencing was performed on tumor tissue (inferred from file names), taken from a patient given nivolumab and ipilimumab in sequence. The receptor source for this set is a human donor with melanoma.

The rearrangement links TRBV6-8 to TRBJ1-6; D not resolved. V was cut by 0 bases and J by 7 bases, with 10 bases left in between. The germline V gene encodes CDR1 MNHGY and CDR2 SAAAGT. The CDR3 runs to 15 residues. The CDR3 DNA reads TGTGCCAGCAGTTACTCGAAAGGAGCCAATTCACCCCTCCACTTT. Translating gives CASSYSKGANSPLHF.

This clone was picked up a small number of times. The V call is TRBV9, the J call TRBJ2-1, with D maybe TRBD2 (5 bases). CDR1 and CDR2 from the germline V gene are SGDLS and YYNGEE. The CDR3 runs to 14 residues. Trimming shortened V by 7 bases and J by 7 bases, and 18 bases separated the two germline ends. The CDR3 here is CASRARTGGNEQFF. Here the CDR3 DNA reads TGTGCCAGCCGTGCCCGAACCGGCGGGAATGAGCAGTTCTTC.

This clone was observed a handful of times. In DNA, the CDR3 is TGTGCCATCAGTGAGTCTGGTAGGGACACCGGGGAGCTGTTTTTT. Translated: CAISESGRDTGELFF. The chain carries TRBV10-3 and TRBJ2-2; no reliable D call. Trimming left V 0 bases short and J 3 bases short, with 8 bases between. The CDR3 consists of 15 residues. From germline, CDR1 is ENHRY and CDR2 SYGVKD.

This clone was seen once. This chain links TRBV5-1 with TRBJ2-3; TRBD2 matches at 15 bases. V shed 4 bases, J shed 4 bases, and the junction held 13 bases outside the gene matches. Per the germline V gene, CDR1 is SGHRS and CDR2 is YFSETQ. The CDR3 loop spans 19 amino acids. Written as DNA, the CDR3 is TGCGCCAGCAGCCTGCGCGCCGGGACTAGCGGGAGGTATGCAGATACGCAGTATTTT. Its translation is CASSLRAGTSGRYADTQYF.

This clone is medium-sized (0.01 to 0.1%) by share. The chain links TRBV11-3 to TRBJ1-2; 7 nucleotides align to TRBD1. The CDR3 extends over 16 amino acids. CDR1 SGHNT and CDR2 YENEEA come from the germline V gene. Trimming at V came to 5 bases and at J to 4 bases, leaving 13 bases not matched to a gene. The CDR3, as DNA: TGTGCCAGCAGCCAAAGAGGGGGGACAGTGATCTATGGCTACACCTTC. Protein product: CASSQRGGTVIYGYTF.

This rearrangement joins TRBV5-1 to TRBJ1-1; the D gene is possibly TRBD1 (5 bases). The CDR3 covers 15 residues. V dropped 0 bases and J dropped 0 bases, with 9 bases sitting between them. The germline V gene encodes CDR1 SGHRS and CDR2 YFSETQ. CDR3 in amino acids: CASSLGSGMNTEAFF. The CDR3 nucleotides are TGCGCCAGCAGCTTGGGGTCAGGGATGAACACTGAAGCTTTCTTT.

The rearrangement joins TRBV4-1 to TRBJ2-7, with TRBD2 identical over 10 bases. The trim removed 1 base at V and 0 bases at J, leaving 3 bases unmatched. Germline values: CDR1 MGHRA, CDR2 YSYEKL. The CDR3 length is 16 residues. DNA for the CDR3: TGCGCCAGCAGCCAAGGGCTAGCGGGGGACTCCTACGAGCAGTACTTC. Encoded protein: CASSQGLAGDSYEQYF.

V gene TRBV15 combines with J gene TRBJ2-5; 9 bases match TRBD2. Unmatched junction bases numbered 12, after V lost 5 bases and J lost 5 bases. Germline-derived CDR1 and CDR2 are LNHNV and YYDKDF (reference sequence). The CDR3 loop spans 16 amino acids. CDR3 loop: CATSSYPGLAIETQYF. Here the CDR3 DNA reads TGTGCCACCAGCTCGTATCCGGGACTAGCCATTGAGACCCAGTACTTC.

This clone was observed a few times. This chain joins TRBV1 and TRBJ2-1; the table gives TRBD2 as D, unverified against the DNA. TRBV1 is shown as a pseudogene. The CDR3 loop spans 16 amino acids. The CDR3 bases are TGCACCAGCAGCCATACTAGCGGAGGTTCCTACAATGAGCAGTTCTTC. This sequence encodes CTSSHTSGGSYNEQFF.

This clone is medium-sized. The gene calls are TRBV11-3 and TRBJ2-1; 13 positions match TRBD2. Germline CDR1 reads SGHNT; CDR2 reads YENEEA. The CDR3 runs 19 residues. After removal of 4 bases from V and 4 bases from J, the junction contained 13 bases not matched to a gene. The DNA of the CDR3 is TGTGCCAGCAGCTCCCGGACTAGCGGGAGTACCCACCGTTACAATGAGCAGTTCTTC. Its protein product is CASSSRTSGSTHRYNEQFF.

This clone was seen more than once but under ten times. V is TRBV30 and J is TRBJ1-4, with a possible D match to TRBD1 (6 bases). Trimming cost V 2 bases and J 7 bases, with 11 bases left between them. This CDR3 comprises 13 residues. The germline V gene has CDR1 GTSNPN and CDR2 SVGIG (reference sequence). The CDR3 DNA follows: TGTGCCTGGAGTAAAGGGGGTGGTGAAAAACTGTTTTTT. Translating gives CAWSKGGGEKLFF.

This clone was observed a handful of times. The chain joins TRBV16 to TRBJ1-4; 7 nucleotides agree with TRBD1. The CDR3 contains 14 residues. In germline, CDR1 is KGHSY, CDR2 FQNENV. Trimming cost V 4 bases and J 7 bases; bases outside gene matches: 6. The CDR3 protein is CASSRGQSSEKLFF. CDR3 nucleotide sequence: TGTGCCAGCAGCCGGGGACAGTCAAGTGAAAAACTGTTTTTT.

This clone counts as medium-sized. The rearrangement links TRBV11-3 to TRBJ2-5; TRBD1 matches at 7 bases. The CDR3 runs to 16 residues. J was trimmed by 4 bases and V by 7 bases; bases with no gene match: 15. Germline CDR1 SGHNT, CDR2 YENEEA. In nucleotides, the CDR3 is TGTGCCAGCACCAAAGGTCGGGGACAGAAGACAGAGACCCAGTACTTC. This sequence encodes CASTKGRGQKTETQYF.

Within the sample, this clone is large. The chain carries TRBV11-3 and TRBJ2-3, with D possibly called TRBD1 or TRBD2 (5 bases each). This CDR3 spans 15 amino acids. The ends were cut back, 3 bases at V and 4 bases at J, with 14 bases in the middle. Germline CDR1 reads SGHNT; CDR2 reads YENEEA. The CDR3 here is CASSLYTGTSDTQYF. In nucleotides, the CDR3 is TGTGCCAGCAGCTTGTATACGGGGACCTCAGATACGCAGTATTTT.

In this sample, this clone turned up a few times. The chain employs TRBV6-8 and TRBJ1-3; 8 bases are a match to TRBD1. This CDR3 comprises 16 residues. J lost 6 bases, V lost 6 bases, and 13 bases had no gene match. Germline values: CDR1 MNHGY, CDR2 SAAAGT. CDR3 amino acids: CASSTSTGATLNTIYF. As DNA, the CDR3 is TGTGCCAGCAGCACGTCGACAGGGGCCACCCTAAACACCATATATTTT.

This clone was found a few times. This chain connects TRBV12-5 to TRBJ2-2; maybe TRBD2 (6 bases). The CDR3 sequence is 13 residues long. Germline V CDR1 and CDR2: LGHNT, FRNRAP. The CDR3 here is CATSGVNTGELFF. The DNA of the CDR3 is TGTGCCACATCGGGGGTGAACACCGGGGAGCTGTTTTTT.

This clone was seen a few times. The chain uses TRBV19 and TRBJ1-4, with 9 bases aligning to TRBD1. CDR1 is LNHDA and CDR2 is SQIVND in the germline V gene (reference sequence). The V and J ends lost 7 bases and 5 bases, in that order; junction bases with no gene match: 11. The CDR3 is 16 residues long. CDR3 protein: CASTYLPGQGNEKLFF. In nucleotides, the CDR3 is TGTGCCAGTACCTACCTCCCCGGACAGGGGAATGAAAAACTGTTTTTT.

The rearrangement links TRBV5-1 to TRBJ2-2, with TRBD1 as a possible D gene (5 bases). The CDR3 is 14 residues long. In germline, CDR1 is SGHRS, CDR2 YFSETQ. V gave up 6 bases and J gave up 4 bases, with 13 bases separating them. This CDR3 is CASTIGQSTGELFF. CDR3 nucleotide sequence: TGCGCCAGCACGATAGGACAAAGCACCGGGGAGCTGTTTTTT.

The rearrangement uses TRBV19 and TRBJ1-5; D might be TRBD1 (6 bases). V was pared by 9 bases and J by 5 bases, with 29 bases between. Germline CDR1 LNHDA, CDR2 SQIVND (reference sequence). The length of the CDR3 is 18 residues. The CDR3 nucleotides read TGTGCCAGCCTACACACAGGTCTTCGGGGGGCAAGCGATCAGCCCCAGCATTTT. Protein product: CASLHTGLRGASDQPQHF. Based on the CDR3 plus reference TRBV19 and TRBJ1-5, the full variable domain is DGGITQSPKYLFRKEGQNVTLSCEQNLNHDAMYWYRQDPGQGLRLIYYSQIVNDFQKGDIAEGYSVSREKKESFPLTVTSAQKNPTAFYLCASLHTGLRGASDQPQHFGDGTRLSIL.

With respect to this clone: One end of the junction fails to match germline, which may point to a read error. The chain is built from TRBV19 and TRBJ1-5; tentative D call: TRBD1 (6 bases). Germline V gives CDR1 LNHDA, CDR2 SQIVND (reference sequence). CDR3 length: 15 residues. The CDR3 bases are TGTGCCAGTACTATAAGGGGGAATAGCAATCAGCCCCAGCATTTT. This encodes CASTIRGNSNQPQHF.

The chain employs TRBV29-1 and TRBJ2-7; 9 nucleotides agree with TRBD2. The ends lost 8 bases at V and 6 bases at J; junction bases unmatched: 11. Germline CDR1 is SQVTM and CDR2 is ANQGSEA. CDR3 size: 13 residues. The CDR3 is CSIRLADLSEQYF. The CDR3 nucleotides read TGCAGCATTAGACTAGCGGATCTCAGCGAGCAGTACTTC.

This clone appeared once. This sequence joins TRBV5-1 and TRBJ1-5; the match to TRBD1 covers 8 bases. CDR3 length: 14 amino acids. V dropped 4 bases and J dropped 6; count of bases not matched to a gene: 6. Looked up from germline, CDR1 is SGHRS and CDR2 is YFSETQ. CDR3: CASSPTGGGQPQHF. The CDR3 DNA is TGCGCCAGCAGCCCCACAGGGGGGGGTCAGCCCCAGCATTTT.